This TCR beta chain was sequenced during a study of blood T cell repertoires in COVID-19. Across the whole study: Samples came from the United States, Italy and Spain, spanning acute and convalescent COVID-19. PBMCs, B-cell-depleted T cells, or T cells provided the cDNA or gDNA that made up the material.

Original handling: Reference gene primers were amplified, and this amplification served to estimate nucleated cell counts. The table came from immunoSEQ multiplex PCR; TCRdb's copy has only in-frame clones and leaves some out. V and J calls and clone size come straight from that table; D and trimming were deduced from the DNA. This sample has about 230,000 clones; around four fifths occur once, and the top ten carry roughly 2.7%. Deletions cut 0 bases from V and 4 bases from J, with 10 bases between. Germline loops: CDR1 SGHRS, CDR2 YFSETQ. The CDR3 has 14 amino acids. V usage is TRBV5-1 and J usage is TRBJ1-2; D is uncertain. The sequencing sample was made of peripheral blood. The TCR was taken from a woman in her sixties or seventies with active or convalescent COVID-19. The CDR3 loop is CASSLADSSYGYTF. The DNA for the CDR3 is TGCGCCAGCAGCTTGGCGGACTCTTCCTATGGCTACACCTTC.